Below are 2 T cell receptor beta chains sequenced from a single sample in a study of T cells in Graves' hyperthyroidism and ophthalmopathy. Authors of the study amplified TCR beta CDR3 regions from RNA transcripts. First-round RT-PCR of the TCR CDR3 relied on the HTBI primer set. TCRdb processed the multiplex PCR reads anew with MiXCR; each CDR3 protein has one entry. The profile shows fewer than 650,000 distinct CDR3 sequences, over 35% of them singletons. Input material: peripheral blood or thyroid tissue (not recorded which). The receptors were gathered from an adult woman with Graves' disease, either hyperthyroidism or ophthalmopathy (not recorded which).

This clonotype has a handful of counts. This chain joins TRBV4-1 and TRBJ2-2; D unresolved. The CDR3 has 16 amino acids. Trimming left V 0 bases short and J 1 base short, with 9 bases between. Germline CDR1 and CDR2: MGHRA and YSYEKL. The CDR3 DNA follows: TGCGCCAGCAGCCAAGATGGAACTAAGAACACCGGGGAGCTGTTTTTT. The encoded protein is CASSQDGTKNTGELFF.

This chain uses TRBV10-3 with TRBJ2-2, with D possibly TRBD1 on 5 matching bases. The CDR3 has 15 residues. Germline CDR1 ENHRY, CDR2 SYGVKD. V was clipped by 5 bases and J by 2 bases, with 12 bases between them. The CDR3 DNA is TGTGCCATCAGTCCCTTGGGGCTTAACACCGGGGAGCTGTTTTTT. Translation: CAISPLGLNTGELFF.